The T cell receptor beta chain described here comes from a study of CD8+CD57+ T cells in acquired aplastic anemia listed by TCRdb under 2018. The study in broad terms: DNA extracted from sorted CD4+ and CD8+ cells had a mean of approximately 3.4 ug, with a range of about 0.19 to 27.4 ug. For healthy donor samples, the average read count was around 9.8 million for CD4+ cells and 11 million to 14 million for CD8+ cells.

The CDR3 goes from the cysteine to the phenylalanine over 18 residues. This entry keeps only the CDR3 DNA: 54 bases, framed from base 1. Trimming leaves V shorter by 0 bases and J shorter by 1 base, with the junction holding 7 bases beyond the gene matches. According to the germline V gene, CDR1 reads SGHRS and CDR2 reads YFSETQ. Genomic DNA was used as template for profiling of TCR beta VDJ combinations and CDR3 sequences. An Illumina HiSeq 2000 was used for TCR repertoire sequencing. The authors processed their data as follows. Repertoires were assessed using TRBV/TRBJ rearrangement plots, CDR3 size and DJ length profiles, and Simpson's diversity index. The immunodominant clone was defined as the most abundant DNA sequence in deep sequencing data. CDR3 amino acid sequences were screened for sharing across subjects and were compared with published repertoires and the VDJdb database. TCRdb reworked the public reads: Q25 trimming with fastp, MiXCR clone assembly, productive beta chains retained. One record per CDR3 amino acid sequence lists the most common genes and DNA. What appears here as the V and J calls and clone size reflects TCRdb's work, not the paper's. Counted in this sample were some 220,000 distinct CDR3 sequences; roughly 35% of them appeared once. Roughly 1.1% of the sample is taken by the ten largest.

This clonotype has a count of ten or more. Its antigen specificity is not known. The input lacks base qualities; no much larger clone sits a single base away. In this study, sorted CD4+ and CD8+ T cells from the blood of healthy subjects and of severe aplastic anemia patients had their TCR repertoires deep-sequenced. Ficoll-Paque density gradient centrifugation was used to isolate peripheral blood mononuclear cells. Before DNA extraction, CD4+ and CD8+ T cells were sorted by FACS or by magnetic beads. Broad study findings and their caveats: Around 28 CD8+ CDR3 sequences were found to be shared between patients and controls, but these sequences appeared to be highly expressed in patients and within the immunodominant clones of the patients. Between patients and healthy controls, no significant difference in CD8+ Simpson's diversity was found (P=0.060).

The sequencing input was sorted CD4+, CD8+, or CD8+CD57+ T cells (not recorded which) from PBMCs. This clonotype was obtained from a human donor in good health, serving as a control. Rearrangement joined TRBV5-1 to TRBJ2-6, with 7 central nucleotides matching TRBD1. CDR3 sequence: CASSLGTGELSGANVLTF. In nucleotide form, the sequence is TGCGCCAGCAGCTTGGGCACAGGGGAGCTGTCTGGGGCCAACGTCCTGACTTTC. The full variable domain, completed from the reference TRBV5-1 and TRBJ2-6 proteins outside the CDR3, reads KAGVTQTPRYLIKTRGQQVTLSCSPISGHRSVSWYQQTPGQGLQFLFEYFSETQRNKGNFPGRFSGRQFSNSRSEMNVSTLELGDSALYLCASSLGTGELSGANVLTFGAGSRLTVL.